A single sample gave rise to the 15 T cell receptor beta chains below, sequenced in a study of shared clonotypes between healthy human individuals. Repertoires were generated with immunoSEQ multiplex PCR, while TCRdb's copy carries only in-frame clones and drops some. The sample lists around 2,000,000 clones, around 95% occurring once. Sequencing was performed on naive CD4+ T cells sorted from blood. The subset here: CD45RA+ positively selected. These receptors all come from a man between 18 and 35 years old in good health.

The rearrangement joins TRBV6-1 to TRBJ1-6, with D possibly TRBD1 on 6 matching bases. The V gene's germline CDR1 is MNHNS and CDR2 SASEGT. Deletions cut 2 bases from V and 6 bases from J, with 8 bases between. The CDR3 runs 14 residues. CDR3 sequence reads: CASSENRANSPLHF. In DNA, the CDR3 is TGTGCCAGCAGTGAAAACAGGGCTAATTCACCCCTCCACTTT.

The V call is TRBV2, the J call TRBJ1-2; TRBD1 matches at 11 bases. With 6 bases clipped from V and 8 bases from J, the junction kept 2 bases outside the gene matches. The germline V gene has CDR1 SNHLY and CDR2 FYNNEI. The CDR3 contains 12 residues. The CDR3 DNA follows: TGTGCCAGCAGGGGACAGGGGGGAGGCTACACCTTC. This codes for CASRGQGGGYTF.

V is TRBV10-3 and J is TRBJ2-1; 9 bases agree with TRBD2. The junction had 3 bases not matched to a gene; V was cut back by 3 bases and J by 6 bases. There are 14 residues in the CDR3. The germline CDR1 and CDR2 sequences are ENHRY and SYGVKD. The CDR3 nucleotides are TGTGCCATCAGTGACGCGGGGGGGCCCAATGAGCAGTTCTTC. This encodes CAISDAGGPNEQFF.

The chain uses TRBV30 and TRBJ1-4; D possibly corresponds to TRBD1 (5 bases). Germline CDR1 GTSNPN, CDR2 SVGIG (reference sequence). V lost 4 bases and J 0 bases, leaving 15 bases between the germline ends. This CDR3 region has 16 residues. The CDR3, as DNA: TGTGCCTGGAAGGGACGGTCAATTGCAACTAATGAAAAACTGTTTTTT. It is translated as CAWKGRSIATNEKLFF.

The chain is built from TRBV5-4 and TRBJ1-2, with D possibly TRBD1 on 6 matching bases. V lost 9 bases, J lost 5 bases, and 17 bases lay in between. This CDR3 comprises 13 residues. Germline V CDR1 and CDR2: SGHNT, YYREEE (reference sequence). The CDR3 DNA is TGTGCCACAGGGGTCCAGGGGTTATATGGCTACACCTTC. Its translation is CATGVQGLYGYTF. The whole variable domain, filled in from reference TRBV5-4 and TRBJ1-2, reads ETGVTQSPTHLIKTRGQQVTLRCSSQSGHNTVSWYQQALGQGPQFIFQYYREEENGRGNFPPRFSGLQFPNYSSELNVNALELDDSALYLCATGVQGLYGYTFGSGTRLTVV.

The CDR3 DNA reads TGTGCCAGCTCCAAACGGGCTCTAAACTATGGCTACACCTTC. This codes for CASSKRALNYGYTF. V usage is TRBV27 and J usage is TRBJ1-2; unclear D gene. Germline V CDR1 and CDR2: MNHEY, SMNVEV (reference sequence). The V gene lost 8 bases and the J gene lost 2 bases, with 15 bases spanning the gap. The CDR3 totals 14 residues.

The V and J genes are TRBV15 and TRBJ2-1, with 7 bases that match TRBD2. This CDR3 spans 17 amino acids. The J segment lost 1 base and the V segment lost 0 bases, leaving 6 bases of the junction unmatched. Germline V gene lookup returns CDR1 LNHNV and CDR2 YYDKDF (reference sequence). For the CDR3, the DNA is TGTGCCACCAGCAGAGATAGGCTAGCGGATTCCTACAATGAGCAGTTCTTC. Residues: CATSRDRLADSYNEQFF.

This clone was recorded once. The sample contains more than one DNA sequence encoding this CDR3. The chain combines TRBV7-9 with TRBJ2-7; no reliable D call. Germline V gives CDR1 SEHNR, CDR2 FQNEAQ (reference sequence). V lost 0 bases and J 1 base, leaving 7 bases between the germline ends. This CDR3 spans 14 amino acids. The CDR3 loop reads CASSLAGNSYEQYF. CDR3 bases: TGTGCCAGCAGCTTAGCGGGCAATTCCTACGAGCAGTACTTC.

This chain joins TRBV7-2 and TRBJ1-2; D not resolved. This CDR3 spans 16 amino acids. Trimming cost V 5 bases and J 2 bases, with 18 bases left between them. CDR1 SGHTA and CDR2 FQGNSA come from the germline V gene. The CDR3 is CASSGGQPILNYGYTF. In nucleotides, the CDR3 is TGTGCCAGCAGCGGTGGGCAGCCCATATTGAACTATGGCTACACCTTC.

This chain links TRBV1 with TRBJ2-1; the D call of TRBD1 is as the table states it, not checked on the DNA. TRBV1 is flagged as a pseudogene. This CDR3 is 15 amino acids long. For the CDR3, the DNA is TGCACCAGCGACGTTGGACAGTCCTCCTACAATGAGCAGTTCTTC. This encodes CTSDVGQSSYNEQFF.

The chain links TRBV7-2 to TRBJ1-5, with 7 bases identical to TRBD1. Germline V gene data show CDR1 as SGHTA and CDR2 as FQGNSA. V shed 5 bases, J shed 3 bases, and the junction held 7 bases outside the gene matches. There are 15 residues in the CDR3. CDR3: CASSTRQGSNQPQHF. CDR3 in DNA: TGTGCCAGCAGCACTCGACAGGGATCCAATCAGCCCCAGCATTTT.

This clone turned up a few times. The rearrangement links TRBV19 to TRBJ1-2; D is unresolved. Looked up from germline, CDR1 is LNHDA and CDR2 is SQIVND (reference sequence). The CDR3 extends over 13 amino acids. The germline V and J ends were trimmed by 5 bases and 0 bases, with 7 bases remaining between them. CDR3 bases: TGTGCCAGTAGTCCGGGAGCTAACTATGGCTACACCTTC. Translating it yields CASSPGANYGYTF.

The chain links TRBV6-1 to TRBJ1-6, with D possibly being TRBD1 (5 bases). This CDR3 contains 14 residues. CDR1 is MNHNS and CDR2 is SASEGT in the germline V gene. Trimming took 8 bases from V and 10 from J, leaving 18 bases between them. CDR3 in DNA: TGTGCCAGCGACCCCCCAGGGTTGGGGTCACCCCTCCACTTT. Translated, it gives CASDPPGLGSPLHF.

The rearrangement links TRBV5-6 to TRBJ2-3; D is ambiguous. V gave up 1 base and J gave up 1 base, with 10 bases separating them. Germline lookup yields CDR1 SGHDT and CDR2 YYEEEE. CDR3 length: 15 amino acids. In DNA, the CDR3 is TGTGCCAGCAGCTTGAATAGTTTGGGCACAGATACGCAGTATTTT. Its protein product is CASSLNSLGTDTQYF.

The chain employs TRBV30 and TRBJ2-5; D not resolved. The ends were cut back, 0 bases at V and 5 bases at J, with 16 bases in the middle. This CDR3 spans 15 amino acids. Germline V gene sequence: CDR1 GTSNPN, CDR2 SVGIG (reference sequence). CDR3 DNA: TGTGCCTGGAGTGTACGGAAAGGGTTGGGGGAGACCCAGTACTTC. It codes for CAWSVRKGLGETQYF.